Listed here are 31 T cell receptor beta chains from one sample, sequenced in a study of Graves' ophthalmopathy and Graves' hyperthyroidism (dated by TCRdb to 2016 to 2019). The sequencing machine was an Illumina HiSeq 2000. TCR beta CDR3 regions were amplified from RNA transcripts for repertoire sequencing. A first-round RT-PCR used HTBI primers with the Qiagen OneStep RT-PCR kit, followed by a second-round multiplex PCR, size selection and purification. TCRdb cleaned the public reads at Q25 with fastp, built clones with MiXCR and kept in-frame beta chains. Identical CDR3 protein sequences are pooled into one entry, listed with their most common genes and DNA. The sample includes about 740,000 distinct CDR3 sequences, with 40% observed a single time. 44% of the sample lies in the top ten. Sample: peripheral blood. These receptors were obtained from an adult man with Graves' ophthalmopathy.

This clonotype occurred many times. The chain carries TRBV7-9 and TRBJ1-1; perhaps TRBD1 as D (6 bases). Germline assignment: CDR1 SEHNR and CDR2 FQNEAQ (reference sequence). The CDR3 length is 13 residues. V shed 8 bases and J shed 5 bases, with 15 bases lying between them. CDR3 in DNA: TGTGCCAGCGTCCTCAGGGGCGAGACTGAAGCTTTCTTT. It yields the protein CASVLRGETEAFF.

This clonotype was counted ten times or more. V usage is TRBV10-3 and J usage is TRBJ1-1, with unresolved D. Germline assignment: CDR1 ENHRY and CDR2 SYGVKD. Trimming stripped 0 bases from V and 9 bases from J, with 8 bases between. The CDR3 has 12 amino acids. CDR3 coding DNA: TGTGCCATCAGTGAGTCGAACTCGAAAGCTTTCTTT. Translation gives CAISESNSKAFF.

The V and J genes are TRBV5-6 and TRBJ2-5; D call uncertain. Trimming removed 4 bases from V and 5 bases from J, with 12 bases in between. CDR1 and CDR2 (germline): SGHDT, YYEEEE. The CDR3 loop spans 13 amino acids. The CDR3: CASSLLRKETQYF. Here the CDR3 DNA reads TGTGCCAGCAGCCTTTTGAGGAAGGAGACCCAGTACTTC. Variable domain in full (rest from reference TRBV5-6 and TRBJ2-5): DAGVTQSPTHLIKTRGQQVTLRCSPKSGHDTVSWYQQALGQGPQFIFQYYEEEERQRGNFPDRFSGHQFPNYSSELNVNALLLGDSALYLCASSLLRKETQYFGPGTRLLVL.

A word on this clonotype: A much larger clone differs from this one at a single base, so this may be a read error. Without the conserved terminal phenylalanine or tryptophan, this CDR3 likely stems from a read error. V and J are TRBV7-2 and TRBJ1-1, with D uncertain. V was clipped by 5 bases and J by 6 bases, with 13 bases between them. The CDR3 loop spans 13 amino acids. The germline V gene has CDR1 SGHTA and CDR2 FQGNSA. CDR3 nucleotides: TGTGCCAGCAGCCCCGACCCCGTGGCTGAAGCTTTCCTT. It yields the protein CASSPDPVAEAFL.

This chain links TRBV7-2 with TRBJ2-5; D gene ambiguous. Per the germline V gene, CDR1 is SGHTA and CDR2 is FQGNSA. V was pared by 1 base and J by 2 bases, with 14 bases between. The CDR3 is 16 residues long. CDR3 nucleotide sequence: TGTGCCAGCAGCTTAGTTCAGTCGGGTGTTCAAGAGACCCAGTACTTC. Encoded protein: CASSLVQSGVQETQYF.

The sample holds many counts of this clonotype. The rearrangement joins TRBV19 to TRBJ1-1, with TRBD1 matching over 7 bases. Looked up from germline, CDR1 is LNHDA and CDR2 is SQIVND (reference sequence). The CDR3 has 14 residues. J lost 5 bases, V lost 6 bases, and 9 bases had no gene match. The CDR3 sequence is CASRERQGRTEAFF. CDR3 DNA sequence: TGTGCCAGTAGAGAGAGACAGGGACGAACTGAAGCTTTCTTT.

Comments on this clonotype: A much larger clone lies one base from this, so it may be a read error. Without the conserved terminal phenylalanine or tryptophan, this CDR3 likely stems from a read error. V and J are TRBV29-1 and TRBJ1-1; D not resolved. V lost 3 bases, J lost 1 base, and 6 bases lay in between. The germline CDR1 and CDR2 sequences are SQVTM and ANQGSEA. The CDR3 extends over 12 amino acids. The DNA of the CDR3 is TGCAGCGTTGAGGGCCAGAACACTGAAGCTTTCTCT. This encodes CSVEGQNTEAFS.

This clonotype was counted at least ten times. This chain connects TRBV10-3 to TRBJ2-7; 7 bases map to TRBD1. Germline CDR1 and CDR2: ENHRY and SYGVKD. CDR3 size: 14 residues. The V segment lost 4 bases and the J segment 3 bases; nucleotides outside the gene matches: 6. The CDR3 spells CAISASGTDYEQYF. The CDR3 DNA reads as TGTGCCATCAGTGCTTCCGGGACAGACTACGAGCAGTACTTC.

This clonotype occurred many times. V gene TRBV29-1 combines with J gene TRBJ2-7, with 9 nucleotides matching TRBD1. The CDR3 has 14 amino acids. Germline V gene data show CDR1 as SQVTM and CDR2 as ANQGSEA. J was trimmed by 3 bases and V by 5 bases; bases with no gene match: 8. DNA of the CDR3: TGCAGCGTTAGACCGGGACAGGGAGTCTACGAGCAGTACTTC. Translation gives CSVRPGQGVYEQYF.

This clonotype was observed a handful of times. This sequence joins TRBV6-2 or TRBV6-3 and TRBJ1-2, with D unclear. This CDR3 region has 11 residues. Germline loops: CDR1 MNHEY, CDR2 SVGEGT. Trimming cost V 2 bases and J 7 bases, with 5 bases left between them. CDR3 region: CASSYPVGYTF. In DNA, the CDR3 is TGTGCCAGCAGTTACCCGGTTGGCTACACCTTC.

For the CDR3, the DNA is TGCGCCAGCAGTGGCAGGGCGTTTCCAGATGAAGCTTTCTTT. Translation: CASSGRAFPDEAFF. This chain connects TRBV10-2 to TRBJ1-1, with D possibly TRBD1 on 5 matching bases. The germline gives CDR1 WSHSY, CDR2 SAAADI. This CDR3 comprises 14 residues. The V gene lost 4 bases and the J gene lost 7 bases, with 16 bases spanning the gap.

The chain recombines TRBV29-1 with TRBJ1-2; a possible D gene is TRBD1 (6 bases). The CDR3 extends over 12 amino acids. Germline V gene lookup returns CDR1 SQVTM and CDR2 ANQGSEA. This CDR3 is CTYTLNRVGYTF. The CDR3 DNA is TGCACTTACACTCTGAACAGGGTTGGCTACACCTTC. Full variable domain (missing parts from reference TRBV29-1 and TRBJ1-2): SAVISQKPSRDICQRGTSLTIQCQVDSQVTMMFWYRQQPGQSLTLIATANQGSEATYESGFVIDKFPISRPNLTFSTLTVSNMSPEDSSIYLCTYTLNRVGYTFGSGTRLTVV.

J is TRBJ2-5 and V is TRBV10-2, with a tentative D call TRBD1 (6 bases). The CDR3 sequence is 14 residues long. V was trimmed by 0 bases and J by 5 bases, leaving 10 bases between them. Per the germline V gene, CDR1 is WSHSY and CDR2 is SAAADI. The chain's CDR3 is CASSESGQGETQYF. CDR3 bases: TGCGCCAGCAGTGAGTCAGGGCAGGGGGAGACCCAGTACTTC.

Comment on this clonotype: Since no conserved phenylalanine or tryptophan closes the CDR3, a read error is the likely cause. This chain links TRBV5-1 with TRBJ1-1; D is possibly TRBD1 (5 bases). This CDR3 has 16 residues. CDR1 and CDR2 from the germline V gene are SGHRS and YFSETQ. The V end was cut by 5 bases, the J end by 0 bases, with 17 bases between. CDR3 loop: CASSADGAAMNTEAFI. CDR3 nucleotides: TGCGCCAGCAGTGCCGACGGGGCGGCGATGAACACTGAAGCTTTCATT.

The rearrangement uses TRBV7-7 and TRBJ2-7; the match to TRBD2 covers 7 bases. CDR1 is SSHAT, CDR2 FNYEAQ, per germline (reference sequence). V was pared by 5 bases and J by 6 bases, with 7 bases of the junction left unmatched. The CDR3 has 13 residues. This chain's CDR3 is CASSPGPGGEQYF. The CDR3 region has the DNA TGTGCCAGCAGCCCCGGACCGGGAGGCGAGCAGTACTTC.

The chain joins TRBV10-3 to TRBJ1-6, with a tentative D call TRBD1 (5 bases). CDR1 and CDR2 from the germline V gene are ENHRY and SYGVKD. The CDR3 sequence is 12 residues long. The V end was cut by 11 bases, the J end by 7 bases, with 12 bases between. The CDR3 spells CASGTQNSPLHF. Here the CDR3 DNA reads TGTGCCTCCGGGACTCAGAATTCACCCCTCCACTTT.

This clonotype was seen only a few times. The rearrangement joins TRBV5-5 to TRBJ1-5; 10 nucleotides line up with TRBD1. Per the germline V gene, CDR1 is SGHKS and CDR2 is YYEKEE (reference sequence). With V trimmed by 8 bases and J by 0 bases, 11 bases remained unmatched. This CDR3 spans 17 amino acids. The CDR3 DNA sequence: TGTGCCAGTATATCAGGGACAGGGGTTGATAGCAATCAGCCCCAGCATTTT. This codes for CASISGTGVDSNQPQHF.

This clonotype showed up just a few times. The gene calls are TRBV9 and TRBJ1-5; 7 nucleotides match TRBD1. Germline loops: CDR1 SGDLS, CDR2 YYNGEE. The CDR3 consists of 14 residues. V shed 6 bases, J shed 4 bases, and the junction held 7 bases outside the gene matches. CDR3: CASNSGTDNQPQHF. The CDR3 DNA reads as TGTGCCAGCAACTCTGGGACAGATAATCAGCCCCAGCATTTT.

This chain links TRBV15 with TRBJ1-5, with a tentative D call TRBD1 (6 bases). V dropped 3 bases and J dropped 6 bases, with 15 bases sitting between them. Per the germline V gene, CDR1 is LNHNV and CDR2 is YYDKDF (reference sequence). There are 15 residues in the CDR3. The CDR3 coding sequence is TGTGCCACCAGCAGCGATACAGGGTTCGGTCAGCCCCAGCATTTT. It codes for CATSSDTGFGQPQHF.

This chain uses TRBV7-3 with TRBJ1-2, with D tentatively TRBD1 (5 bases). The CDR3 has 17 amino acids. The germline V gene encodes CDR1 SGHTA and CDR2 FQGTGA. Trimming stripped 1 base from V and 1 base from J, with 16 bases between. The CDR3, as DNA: TGTGCCAGCAGCTTAATTGGGCTGGTGGGGGATAACTATGGCTACACCTTC. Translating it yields CASSLIGLVGDNYGYTF.

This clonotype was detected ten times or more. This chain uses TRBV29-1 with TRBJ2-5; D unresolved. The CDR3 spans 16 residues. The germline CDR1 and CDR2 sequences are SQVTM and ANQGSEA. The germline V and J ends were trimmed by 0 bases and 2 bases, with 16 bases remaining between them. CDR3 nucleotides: TGCAGCGTTGAAGATAGCCTCGGGTATCGTCAAGAGACCCAGTACTTC. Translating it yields CSVEDSLGYRQETQYF.

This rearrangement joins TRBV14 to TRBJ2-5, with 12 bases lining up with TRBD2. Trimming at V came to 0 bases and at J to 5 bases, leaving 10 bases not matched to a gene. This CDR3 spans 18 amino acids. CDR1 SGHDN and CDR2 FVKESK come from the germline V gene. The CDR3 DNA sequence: TGTGCCAGCAGCCAAGATGAAGAGACTAGCGGGAGCTGGGAGACCCAGTACTTC. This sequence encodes CASSQDEETSGSWETQYF. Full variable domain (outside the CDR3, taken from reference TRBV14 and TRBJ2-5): EAGVTQFPSHSVIEKGQTVTLRCDPISGHDNLYWYRRVMGKEIKFLLHFVKESKQDESGMPNNRFLAERTGGTYSTLKVQPAELEDSGVYFCASSQDEETSGSWETQYFGPGTRLLVL.

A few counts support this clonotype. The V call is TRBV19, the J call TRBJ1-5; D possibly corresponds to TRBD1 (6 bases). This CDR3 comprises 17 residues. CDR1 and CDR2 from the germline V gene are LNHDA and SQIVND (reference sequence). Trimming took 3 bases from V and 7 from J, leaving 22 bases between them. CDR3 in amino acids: CASSISGGAVPKQPQHF. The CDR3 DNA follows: TGTGCCAGTAGTATCTCTGGGGGGGCTGTGCCTAAGCAGCCCCAGCATTTT.

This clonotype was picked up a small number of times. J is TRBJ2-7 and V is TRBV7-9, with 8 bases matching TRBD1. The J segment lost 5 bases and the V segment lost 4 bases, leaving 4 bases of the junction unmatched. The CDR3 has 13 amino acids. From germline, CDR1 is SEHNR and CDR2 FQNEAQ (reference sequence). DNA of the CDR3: TGTGCCAGCAGCTCACGGACAGGGAACGAGCAGTACTTC. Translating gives CASSSRTGNEQYF.

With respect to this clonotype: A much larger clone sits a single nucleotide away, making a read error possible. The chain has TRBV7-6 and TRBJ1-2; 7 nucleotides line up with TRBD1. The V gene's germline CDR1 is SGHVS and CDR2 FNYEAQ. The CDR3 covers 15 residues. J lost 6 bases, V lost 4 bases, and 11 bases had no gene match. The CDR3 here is CASSSVRAGGDGYTF. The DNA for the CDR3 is TGTGCCAGCAGCTCAGTTCGGGCAGGGGGTGATGGCTACACCTTC.

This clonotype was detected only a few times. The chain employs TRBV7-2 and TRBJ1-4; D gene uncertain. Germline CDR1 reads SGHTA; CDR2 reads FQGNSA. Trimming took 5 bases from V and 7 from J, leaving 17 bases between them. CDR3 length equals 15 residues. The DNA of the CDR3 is TGTGCCAGCAGCCAAGCATGGGATCAAGGTGAAAAACTGTTTTTT. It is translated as CASSQAWDQGEKLFF.

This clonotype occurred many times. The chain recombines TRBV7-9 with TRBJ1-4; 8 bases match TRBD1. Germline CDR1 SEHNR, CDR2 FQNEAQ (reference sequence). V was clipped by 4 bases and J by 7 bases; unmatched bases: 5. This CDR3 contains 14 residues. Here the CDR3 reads CASSSTGDFEKLFF. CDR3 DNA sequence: TGTGCCAGCAGCTCGACAGGGGATTTTGAAAAACTGTTTTTT.

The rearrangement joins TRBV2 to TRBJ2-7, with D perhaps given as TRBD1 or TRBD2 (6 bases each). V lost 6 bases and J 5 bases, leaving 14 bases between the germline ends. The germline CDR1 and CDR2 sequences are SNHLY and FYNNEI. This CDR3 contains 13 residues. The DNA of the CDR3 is TGTGCCAGCAGCGGGCCGGGGGCGAACGAGCAGTACTTC. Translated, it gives CASSGPGANEQYF.

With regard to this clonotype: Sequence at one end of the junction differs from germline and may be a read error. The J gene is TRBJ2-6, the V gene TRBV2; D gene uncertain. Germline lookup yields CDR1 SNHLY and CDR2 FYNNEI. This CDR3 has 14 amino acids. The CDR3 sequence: CASGGFTGVNVLTF. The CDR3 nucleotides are TGTGCCAGCGGTGGGTTTACTGGGGTCAACGTCCTGACTTTC.

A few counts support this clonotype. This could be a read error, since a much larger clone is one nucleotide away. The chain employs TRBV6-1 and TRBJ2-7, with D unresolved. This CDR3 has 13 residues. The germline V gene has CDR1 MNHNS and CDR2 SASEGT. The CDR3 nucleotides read TGTGCCATCAGTGACCAGGTCCCCTACGAGCAGTACTTC. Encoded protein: CAISDQVPYEQYF.

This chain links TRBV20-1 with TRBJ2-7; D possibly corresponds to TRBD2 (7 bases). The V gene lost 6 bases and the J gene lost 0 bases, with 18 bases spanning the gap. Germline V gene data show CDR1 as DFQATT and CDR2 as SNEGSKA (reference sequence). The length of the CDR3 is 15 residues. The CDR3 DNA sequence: TGCAGTGCCCCAAGGGGGGGGCTTAGCTCCTACGAGCAGTACTTC. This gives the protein CSAPRGGLSSYEQYF.